Sequencing of this TCR beta chain was carried out in a study of blood T cell repertoires in COVID-19. Study-level background: Whether acute or convalescent, the COVID-19 samples came from the United States, Italy and Spain. Sample material is recorded as cDNA or gDNA derived from T cells, B-cell-depleted T cells, or PBMCs.

Authors' analysis steps: The authors estimated nucleated cell counts from reference gene primer amplification. The data were produced by immunoSEQ multiplex PCR, yet TCRdb's version contains in-frame clones alone and is incomplete. D and trimming come from the DNA, and the V and J calls and clone size come from that table. This repertoire shows about 210,000 clones, roughly four fifths found once; its top ten account for over 9.5%. Sequencing used peripheral blood. The receptor comes from a middle-aged woman with acute or convalescent COVID-19.

The CDR3 loop reads CASRPQGGGSTGELFF. The CDR3 coding sequence is TGTGCCAGCAGACCTCAGGGGGGCGGATCCACCGGGGAGCTGTTTTTT. The genes are TRBV25-1 and TRBJ2-2; D is perhaps TRBD1 (7 bases). CDR1 and CDR2 from the germline V gene are MGHDK and SYGVNS. V lost 6 bases and J lost 4, with 18 bases in between. This CDR3 comprises 16 residues.